Included here is one T cell receptor beta chain sequence, with context. Its antigen is not known. The entry originates in a study of T cell repertoires in cytomegalovirus infection. Study-level background: Indications came from public TCR beta signatures; they pointed to CMV infection and to a matching HLA type. Study-wide results and caveats: Cumulated frequencies of public TCR beta families served to identify carriers of CMV plus the relevant HLA. Predominance within the ex vivo response was attributable to HLA-C-restricted CMV-specific TCR beta clonotypes.

Between the trimmed V and J ends, which lost 7 bases and 4 bases, there was a span of 22 bases. This CDR3 region has 16 residues. Each CDR3 protein is one row after TCRdb ran MiXCR on the reads. The sample has 7,400 or so distinct CDR3 sequences, around 50% seen once. The sequence was collected from a human donor in good health (CMV status not recorded). Some clones in this sample may be carry-over from other donors' samples. The sample consisted of PBMCs, sequenced either directly or after in vitro stimulation (not recorded which). V is TRBV12-3 or TRBV12-4 and J is TRBJ1-1, with D possibly TRBD1 on 6 matching bases. CDR3 in amino acids: CASILRVSKQGTEAFF. The CDR3 nucleotides read TGTGCCAGCATACTCAGGGTTTCAAAACAGGGCACTGAAGCTTTCTTT.